A single sample gave rise to the 22 T cell receptor beta chains below, sequenced in a study of T cells in women clearing cervical HPV infection. Profiled with immunoSEQ multiplex PCR; TCRdb holds only in-frame clones, not every one. The listing records about 48,000 clones. The sequenced sample consisted of blood buffy coat. Receptor source: a woman between 18 and 69 years old with a cervical HPV16 infection that either progressed to CIN3+ or cleared (not recorded which).

About this clone itself: The sequenced fragment ends 3 residues before the CDR3 boundary, so the rest is inferred from the germline J gene. This sequence joins TRBV6-2 or TRBV6-3 and TRBJ2-5; TRBD2 matches at 7 bases. The V and J ends lost 5 bases and 5 bases, in that order; junction bases with no gene match: 5. The CDR3 loop spans 13 amino acids. Per germline, CDR1 MNHEY and CDR2 SVGEGT. CDR3 sequence reads: CASSKTSLETQYF. The CDR3 bases that were read are TGTGCCAGCAGTAAGACTAGCCTGGAGACC.

Remarks on this clone: The read gets to within 3 residues of the CDR3 end, and the germline J gene fills in the rest. The chain is built from TRBV7-6 and TRBJ2-3, with TRBD1 matching over 8 bases. This CDR3 spans 15 amino acids. Germline loops: CDR1 SGHVS, CDR2 FNYEAQ. Losses at the gene ends were 6 bases for V and 4 bases for J; bases not matched to a gene: 9. CDR3 sequence reads: CASSPPGQGSDTQYF. CDR3 bases read: TGTGCCAGCAGTCCCCCCGGACAGGGCTCAGATACG.

Comment on this clone: The read ends 3 residues before the CDR3 terminus; that terminus is restored from the germline J gene. This chain links TRBV19 with TRBJ2-2; 7 bases agree with TRBD2. The germline gives CDR1 LNHDA, CDR2 SQIVND (reference sequence). V shed 9 bases and J 1 base; nucleotides not matched to a gene: 17. The CDR3 has 18 residues. The CDR3 protein is CASTPLRDYQMNTGELFF. The part of the CDR3 DNA that was read is TGTGCCAGCACGCCCCTCCGGGACTACCAAATGAACACCGGGGAG. The entire variable domain, with the rest obtained from reference TRBV19 and TRBJ2-2, is as follows: DGGITQSPKYLFRKEGQNVTLSCEQNLNHDAMYWYRQDPGQGLRLIYYSQIVNDFQKGDIAEGYSVSREKKESFPLTVTSAQKNPTAFYLCASTPLRDYQMNTGELFFGEGSRLTVL.

Comments on this clone: From the germline J gene comes the end of the CDR3, since the read stops 3 residues before it. This chain uses TRBV12-3 or TRBV12-4 with TRBJ2-7; TRBD1 agrees at 8 bases. V was pared by 6 bases and J by 2 bases, with 6 bases of the junction left unmatched. The CDR3 consists of 14 residues. The DNA read from the CDR3 is TGTGCCAGCAGGCAACAGGGGGGCGCCTACGAG. Its translation: CASRQQGGAYE. The complete CDR3 reads CASRQQGGAYEQYF.

As concerns this clone: The read halts 3 residues ahead of the CDR3 end, with the missing end drawn from the germline J gene. This sequence joins TRBV5-1 and TRBJ2-5; TRBD2 is a possible D gene (5 bases). In germline, CDR1 is SGHRS, CDR2 YFSETQ. The CDR3 totals 14 residues. Trimming shortened V by 0 bases and J by 3 bases, and 9 bases separated the two germline ends. CDR3 DNA (partial): TGCGCCAGCAGCTTGGCGGGGAATAAAGAGACC. Its translation: CASSLAGNKET. The complete CDR3 protein is CASSLAGNKETQYF. The complete variable domain, with remaining parts taken from reference TRBV5-1 and TRBJ2-5, reads KAGVTQTPRYLIKTRGQQVTLSCSPISGHRSVSWYQQTPGQGLQFLFEYFSETQRNKGNFPGRFSGRQFSNSRSEMNVSTLELGDSALYLCASSLAGNKETQYFGPGTRLLVL.

With regard to this clone: The read falls 3 residues short of the CDR3 end, and the missing part is taken from the germline J gene. The V gene is TRBV19, the J gene TRBJ1-5, with 7 nucleotides matching TRBD1. CDR3 length: 13 residues. The trim removed 6 bases at V and 3 bases at J, leaving 2 bases unmatched. Per the germline V gene, CDR1 is LNHDA and CDR2 is SQIVND (reference sequence). The sequenced part of the CDR3 DNA is TGTGCCAGTAGCGACAGGGACAATCAGCCC. Its protein is CASSDRDNQP. The complete CDR3 sequence is CASSDRDNQPQHF.

A note on this clone: The read comes to an end 3 residues before the CDR3 does, leaving the germline J gene to fill in the end. The genes are TRBV2 and TRBJ2-1; D is unresolved. There are 14 residues in the CDR3. The V and J ends lost 5 bases and 0 bases respectively, with 8 bases between them. The germline V gene encodes CDR1 SNHLY and CDR2 FYNNEI. CDR3 DNA, as far as it was read: TGTGCCAGCAGTAGGCGGAGCTCCTACAATGAG. Protein product: CASSRRSSYNE. The entire CDR3 is CASSRRSSYNEQFF.

As concerns this clone: With the read ending 3 residues before the CDR3 end, the germline J gene is used to fill in that end. The chain combines TRBV19 with TRBJ2-3, with D maybe TRBD1 (6 bases). The CDR3 consists of 15 residues. Between the trimmed V and J ends, which lost 3 bases and 2 bases, there was a span of 12 bases. The germline V gene encodes CDR1 LNHDA and CDR2 SQIVND (reference sequence). The sequenced CDR3 bases are TGTGCCAGTAGTATCCAGACAGGTTACACAGATACG. This encodes CASSIQTGYTDT. The CDR3 reads in full as CASSIQTGYTDTQYF. The variable domain in full, with the rest retrieved from reference TRBV19 and TRBJ2-3, is DGGITQSPKYLFRKEGQNVTLSCEQNLNHDAMYWYRQDPGQGLRLIYYSQIVNDFQKGDIAEGYSVSREKKESFPLTVTSAQKNPTAFYLCASSIQTGYTDTQYFGPGTRLTVL.

The CDR3: CASSPWGLAGAYEQYF. The part of the CDR3 DNA that was read is TGTGCCAGCAGCCCCTGGGGACTAGCGGGGGCGTACGAG. The chain employs TRBV7-6 and TRBJ2-7; 14 bases agree with TRBD2. Read data end 3 residues before the CDR3 end; the end is taken from the germline J gene. This CDR3 contains 16 residues. Germline V gives CDR1 SGHVS, CDR2 FNYEAQ. The ends lost 5 bases at V and 4 bases at J; junction bases unmatched: 7.

A remark on this clone: The read terminates 3 residues ahead of where the CDR3 ends, so the germline J gene completes it. The chain combines TRBV18 with TRBJ2-5; D remains unclear. Germline V gene data show CDR1 as KGHSH and CDR2 as LQKENI. V gave up 1 base and J gave up 1 base, with 7 bases separating them. The CDR3 is 14 residues long. CDR3: CASSPLPIQETQYF. The covered CDR3 bases are TGTGCCAGCTCACCACTTCCCATCCAAGAGACC.

Turning to this clone: The read stops 3 residues short of the end of the CDR3; the missing end is completed from the germline J gene. This sample includes further DNA sequences coding for the same CDR3. The J gene is TRBJ2-1, the V gene TRBV4-2; maybe TRBD2 (5 bases). This CDR3 contains 14 residues. Germline V lookup: CDR1 LGHNA, CDR2 YNFKEQ. V lost 1 base, J lost 6 bases, and 10 bases lay in between. The sequenced CDR3 bases are TGTGCCAGCAGCCAAGTCGAAGCGGTCAATGAG. Translated: CASSQVEAVNE. The full CDR3 is CASSQVEAVNEQFF.

As concerns this clone: The CDR3 end falls 3 residues outside the read, so it is completed with the germline J gene. The chain links TRBV20-1 to TRBJ1-5, with 12 bases aligning to TRBD1. Germline lookup yields CDR1 DFQATT and CDR2 SNEGSKA (reference sequence). The CDR3 is 22 residues long. J was trimmed by 1 base and V by 0 bases; bases with no gene match: 19. The chain's CDR3 is CSARDLESGTGGGVGSNQPQHF. The sequenced part of the CDR3 DNA is TGCAGTGCTAGAGATTTGGAGTCTGGGACAGGGGGCGGGGTAGGGAGCAATCAGCCC.

Concerning this clone: The read is 3 residues too short to cover the CDR3 end, so that end is filled in from the germline J gene. The rearrangement links TRBV20-1 to TRBJ2-2; TRBD1 agrees at 8 bases. The CDR3 is made up of 16 amino acids. In germline, CDR1 is DFQATT, CDR2 SNEGSKA (reference sequence). V shed 5 bases, J shed 5 bases, and the junction held 13 bases outside the gene matches. The covered CDR3 bases are TGCAGTGCTCCCCAGACGGGGACAGGAGGGACCGGGGAG. This translates into CSAPQTGTGGTGE. The whole CDR3 sequence is CSAPQTGTGGTGELFF.

About this clone itself: Sequencing ends 3 residues short of the CDR3 end; the germline J gene provides the rest. V gene TRBV2 combines with J gene TRBJ2-5; 8 positions match TRBD2. Looked up from germline, CDR1 is SNHLY and CDR2 is FYNNEI. After removal of 7 bases from V and 4 bases from J, the junction contained 11 bases not matched to a gene. The CDR3 consists of 15 residues. CDR3 protein: CASKKVPGGGETQYF. The CDR3 DNA, read in part, is TGTGCCAGCAAGAAGGTCCCGGGGGGGGGAGAGACC.

Concerning this clone itself: The CDR3 end falls 3 residues outside the read, so it is completed with the germline J gene. V is TRBV5-1 and J is TRBJ2-7; TRBD2 matches at 11 bases. Looked up from germline, CDR1 is SGHRS and CDR2 is YFSETQ. CDR3 length: 14 amino acids. V lost 1 base to trimming and J lost 6 bases; unmatched junction nucleotides: 3. Here the CDR3 reads CASSLTSGSVEQYF. CDR3 DNA (partial): TGCGCCAGCAGCTTGACTAGCGGGAGCGTCGAG.

CDR3: CASNKEGKNSPLHF. The part of the CDR3 DNA that was read is TGTGCCAGCAATAAAGAGGGGAAGAATTCACCC. This sequence joins TRBV2 and TRBJ1-6, with D possibly being TRBD1 (5 bases). The CDR3 end is not reached by the read, which stops 3 residues before it; the germline J gene fills it in. Per germline, CDR1 SNHLY and CDR2 FYNNEI. The CDR3 totals 14 residues. Trimming removed 7 bases from V and 7 bases from J, with 14 bases in between.

Points on this clone: The CDR3 is cut off 3 residues early in the read; its end comes from the germline J gene. The chain combines TRBV18 with TRBJ2-7; D possibly uses TRBD1 or TRBD2 (5 bases each). V was clipped by 2 bases and J by 6 bases, with 14 bases between them. Germline loops: CDR1 KGHSH, CDR2 LQKENI. The CDR3 loop spans 14 amino acids. Incomplete CDR3 DNA: TGTGCCAGCTCACCAGAGGGGAACGGTCGCGAG. Protein product: CASSPEGNGRE. In full, the CDR3 reads CASSPEGNGREQYF.

In regard to this clone: The read stops 3 residues short of the end of the CDR3; the missing end is completed from the germline J gene. The J gene is TRBJ1-1, the V gene TRBV7-9, with D possibly being TRBD1 (5 bases). This CDR3 is 15 amino acids long. With 0 bases removed from V and 2 bases from J, the gap between germline ends came to 10 bases. The germline V gene has CDR1 SEHNR and CDR2 FQNEAQ (reference sequence). The CDR3 is CASSLAQGINTEAFF. The covered CDR3 bases are TGTGCCAGCAGCTTAGCGCAGGGTATCAACACTGAA.

For this clone: From the germline J gene comes the end of the CDR3, since the read stops 3 residues before it. The V gene is TRBV7-3, the J gene TRBJ2-2; D is perhaps TRBD1 (5 bases). This CDR3 comprises 14 residues. V lost 5 bases and J lost 4, with 11 bases in between. Germline CDR1 SGHTA, CDR2 FQGTGA. The CDR3 DNA, read in part, is TGTGCCAGCAGCATCCAGGGTGGCACCGGGGAG. Its protein is CASSIQGGTGE. The CDR3 in its entirety is CASSIQGGTGELFF. Full variable domain (outside the CDR3, taken from reference TRBV7-3 and TRBJ2-2): GAGVSQTPSNKVTEKGKYVELRCDPISGHTALYWYRQSLGQGPEFLIYFQGTGAADDSGLPNDRFFAVRPEGSVSTLKIQRTERGDSAVYLCASSIQGGTGELFFGEGSRLTVL.

A remark on this clone: The read halts 3 residues ahead of the CDR3 end, with the missing end drawn from the germline J gene. The chain combines TRBV18 with TRBJ2-7; maybe TRBD2 (6 bases). This CDR3 has 15 residues. Trimming cost V 6 bases and J 3 bases, with 18 bases left between them. Germline assignment: CDR1 KGHSH and CDR2 LQKENI. The sequenced CDR3 bases are TGTGCCAGCTCCCCAGGCCTGGGACTGGTCTACGAG. It yields the protein CASSPGLGLVYE. The CDR3 in full is CASSPGLGLVYEQYF.

About this clone: The sequenced fragment ends 3 residues before the CDR3 boundary, so the rest is inferred from the germline J gene. The chain recombines TRBV7-8 with TRBJ1-1, with a weak D call TRBD1 (5 bases). There are 13 residues in the CDR3. CDR1 SGHVS and CDR2 FQNEAQ come from the germline V gene. CDR3 bases read: TGTGCCAGCAGCTTAGCGCAGGGTTTGGAA. Protein: CASSLAQGLE. The full-length CDR3 reads as CASSLAQGLEAFF.

Details on this clone: The read terminates 3 residues before the CDR3 end, so the remaining end is supplied by the germline J gene. Other nucleotide sequences in the sample specify the same CDR3. V gene TRBV4-1 combines with J gene TRBJ1-3; D gene uncertain. CDR3 size: 14 residues. V was trimmed by 1 base and J by 0 bases, leaving 4 bases between them. Germline V gene data show CDR1 as MGHRA and CDR2 as YSYEKL. CDR3 DNA, as far as it was read: TGCGCCAGCAGCCAAGCCAGCTCTGGAAACACC. It codes for CASSQASSGNT. The full CDR3 protein reads CASSQASSGNTIYF.